Listed below are T cell receptor beta chains from one sample, sequenced in a study of cytotoxic CD8 clonotypes in ibrutinib-treated CLL. TCRdb's table, derived via immunoSEQ multiplex PCR, lists solely in-frame clones and lacks some. This table has 55,000 to 80,000 clones, about nine tenths appearing once. The sample consisted of PBMCs, taken after 12 months of ibrutinib treatment. The receptors stem from a human donor with chronic lymphocytic leukemia. The CDR3 runs from the conserved cysteine through the conserved F or W. D genes are given only for firm matches. The listing skips clone size in some rows; elsewhere it reads once, few, many or a size class.

J gene: TRBJ1-2
clone size: .
CDR3 length: 13
D gene: .
V gene: TRBV19
CDR3 protein: CASSIVSDYGYTF
CDR3 DNA: TGTGCCAGTAGTATAGTTAGTGATTATGGCTACACCTTC

J gene: TRBJ2-3
clone size: .
CDR3 length: 15
D gene: .
V gene: TRBV7-2
CDR3 protein: CASSSPGLRTDTQYF
CDR3 DNA: TGTGCCAGCAGCTCCCCGGGACTCCGCACAGATACGCAGTATTTT

J gene: TRBJ2-3
clone size: .
CDR3 length: 15
D gene: .
V gene: TRBV30
CDR3 protein: CAWSLASAHTDTQYF
CDR3 DNA: TGTGCCTGGAGTCTGGCTAGCGCCCACACAGATACGCAGTATTTT

J gene: TRBJ2-7
clone size: few
CDR3 length: 17
D gene: TRBD1
V gene: TRBV28
CDR3 protein: CASSFIGQARVFYEQYF
CDR3 DNA: TGTGCCAGCAGTTTTATAGGACAGGCTAGAGTTTTCTACGAGCAGTACTTC

J gene: TRBJ2-7
clone size: .
CDR3 length: 16
D gene: .
V gene: TRBV7-9
CDR3 protein: CASSLATGGGRPEQYF
CDR3 DNA: TGTGCCAGCAGCTTAGCGACTGGGGGCGGCCGACCCGAGCAGTACTTC

J gene: TRBJ1-5
clone size: .
CDR3 length: 13
D gene: .
V gene: TRBV29-1
CDR3 protein: CSVALEGHQPQHF
CDR3 DNA: TGCAGCGTGGCACTGGAGGGCCATCAGCCCCAGCATTTT

J gene: TRBJ2-7
clone size: once
CDR3 length: 12
D gene: .
V gene: TRBV6-5
CDR3 protein: CASIGAAYEQYF
CDR3 DNA: TGTGCCAGCATTGGTGCGGCCTACGAGCAGTACTTC

J gene: TRBJ2-7
clone size: .
CDR3 length: 13
D gene: .
V gene: TRBV6-1
CDR3 protein: CASSEAFPRGVNF
CDR3 DNA: TGTGCCAGCAGTGAAGCTTTCCCCAGGGGAGTAAACTTC

J gene: TRBJ1-5
clone size: few
CDR3 length: 17
D gene: .
V gene: TRBV10-1
CDR3 protein: CASSEGGPGNSNQPQHF
CDR3 DNA: TGCGCCAGCAGTGAAGGGGGGCCGGGTAATAGCAATCAGCCCCAGCATTTT

J gene: TRBJ2-7
clone size: .
CDR3 length: 14
D gene: TRBD2
V gene: TRBV6-5
CDR3 protein: CASSWTSGIYEQYF
CDR3 DNA: TGTGCCAGCAGCTGGACTAGCGGAATCTACGAGCAGTACTTC

J gene: TRBJ2-2
clone size: .
CDR3 length: 15
D gene: .
V gene: TRBV7-3
CDR3 protein: CASSLNPDLTGELFF
CDR3 DNA: TGTGCCAGCAGCTTAAACCCCGACCTCACCGGGGAGCTGTTTTTT

J gene: TRBJ2-1
clone size: .
CDR3 length: 14
D gene: TRBD2
V gene: TRBV2
CDR3 protein: CASDRTSGYNEQFF
CDR3 DNA: TGTGCCAGCGATCGGACTAGCGGTTACAATGAGCAGTTCTTC

J gene: TRBJ2-4
clone size: .
CDR3 length: 17
D gene: TRBD1
V gene: TRBV4-3
CDR3 protein: CASSQARKRTGVNIQYF
CDR3 DNA: TGCGCCAGCAGCCAAGCGCGGAAGAGGACAGGGGTAAACATTCAGTACTTC

J gene: TRBJ1-1
clone size: .
CDR3 length: 13
D gene: .
V gene: TRBV4-3
CDR3 protein: CASSQTMNTEAFF
CDR3 DNA: TGCGCCAGCAGCCAAACTATGAACACTGAAGCTTTCTTT

J gene: TRBJ1-1
clone size: .
CDR3 length: 12
D gene: .
V gene: TRBV6-1
CDR3 protein: CASSPMNTEAFF
CDR3 DNA: TGTGCCAGCAGTCCCATGAACACTGAAGCTTTCTTT

J gene: TRBJ2-7
clone size: .
CDR3 length: 16
D gene: .
V gene: TRBV30
CDR3 protein: CAWGLIPGTIPYEQYF
CDR3 DNA: TGTGCCTGGGGTCTAATTCCAGGTACAATCCCCTACGAGCAGTACTTC

J gene: TRBJ1-2
clone size: .
CDR3 length: 13
D gene: .
V gene: TRBV30
CDR3 protein: CAWSQGRNYGYTF
CDR3 DNA: TGTGCCTGGAGTCAGGGGCGCAACTATGGCTACACCTTC

J gene: TRBJ1-2
clone size: .
CDR3 length: 14
D gene: .
V gene: TRBV11-1
CDR3 protein: CASSLAYGNYGYTF
CDR3 DNA: TGTGCCAGCAGCTTAGCCTACGGCAACTATGGCTACACCTTC

J gene: TRBJ1-1
clone size: .
CDR3 length: 14
D gene: .
V gene: TRBV4-1
CDR3 protein: CASSQRGSNTEAFF
CDR3 DNA: TGCGCCAGCAGCCAAAGGGGTTCGAACACTGAAGCTTTCTTT

J gene: TRBJ2-1
clone size: .
CDR3 length: 15
D gene: TRBD1
V gene: TRBV14
CDR3 protein: CASSQARTGGNEQFF
CDR3 DNA: TGTGCCAGCAGCCAAGCCAGGACAGGGGGTAATGAGCAGTTCTTC

J gene: TRBJ1-5
clone size: once
CDR3 length: 14
D gene: .
V gene: TRBV5-5
CDR3 protein: CASSLWVGDQPQHF
CDR3 DNA: TGTGCCAGCAGCTTGTGGGTTGGTGATCAGCCCCAGCATTTT

J gene: TRBJ2-7
clone size: .
CDR3 length: 14
D gene: .
V gene: TRBV2
CDR3 protein: CASRDGATSYEQYF
CDR3 DNA: TGTGCCAGCAGGGACGGGGCCACGAGCTACGAGCAGTACTTC

J gene: TRBJ2-5
clone size: .
CDR3 length: 16
D gene: TRBD1
V gene: TRBV9
CDR3 protein: CASSQLPGQGEETQYF
CDR3 DNA: TGTGCCAGCAGCCAACTTCCGGGACAGGGGGAAGAGACCCAGTACTTC

J gene: TRBJ1-4
clone size: .
CDR3 length: 14
D gene: .
V gene: TRBV5-1
CDR3 protein: CASSLSQNNEKLFF
CDR3 DNA: TGCGCCAGCAGCTTGTCGCAGAATAATGAAAAACTGTTTTTT

J gene: TRBJ1-5
clone size: .
CDR3 length: 16
D gene: .
V gene: TRBV5-6
CDR3 protein: CASSLAGGFSNQPQHF
CDR3 DNA: TGTGCCAGCAGCCTGGCCGGTGGATTTAGCAATCAGCCCCAGCATTTT

J gene: TRBJ2-7
clone size: .
CDR3 length: 16
D gene: TRBD2
V gene: TRBV13
CDR3 protein: CASSPRLAGARYEQYF
CDR3 DNA: TGTGCCAGCAGCCCCCGACTAGCGGGAGCGCGCTACGAGCAGTACTTC

J gene: TRBJ2-7
clone size: .
CDR3 length: 17
D gene: .
V gene: TRBV5-6
CDR3 protein: CASSVPFGGLSSYEQYF
CDR3 DNA: TGTGCCAGCAGCGTTCCTTTCGGCGGCCTGAGCTCCTACGAGCAGTACTTC

J gene: TRBJ1-1
clone size: .
CDR3 length: 13
D gene: .
V gene: TRBV5-1
CDR3 protein: CASSWNRNTEAFF
CDR3 DNA: TGCGCCAGCAGCTGGAACAGGAACACTGAAGCTTTCTTT

J gene: TRBJ2-1
clone size: .
CDR3 length: 15
D gene: .
V gene: TRBV4-3
CDR3 protein: CASSQEGFSYNEQFF
CDR3 DNA: TGCGCCAGCAGCCAAGAGGGCTTCTCGTACAATGAGCAGTTCTTC

J gene: TRBJ2-7
clone size: .
CDR3 length: 13
D gene: .
V gene: TRBV27
CDR3 protein: CASSWRGFSEQYF
CDR3 DNA: TGTGCCAGCAGTTGGAGGGGGTTCAGCGAGCAGTACTTC

J gene: TRBJ1-4
clone size: .
CDR3 length: 14
D gene: .
V gene: TRBV5-1
CDR3 protein: CASSRRGGEEKLFF
CDR3 DNA: TGCGCCAGCAGTCGGCGGGGAGGGGAGGAAAAACTGTTTTTT

J gene: TRBJ2-2
clone size: .
CDR3 length: 15
D gene: .
V gene: TRBV4-2
CDR3 protein: CASSLLDSNTGELFF
CDR3 DNA: TGTGCCAGCAGCCTACTCGATTCGAACACCGGGGAGCTGTTTTTT

J gene: TRBJ2-7
clone size: .
CDR3 length: 14
D gene: TRBD1
V gene: TRBV28
CDR3 protein: CASSLRDREYEQYF
CDR3 DNA: TGTGCCAGCAGTTTAAGGGACAGGGAGTACGAGCAGTACTTC

J gene: TRBJ2-7
clone size: .
CDR3 length: 16
D gene: TRBD2
V gene: TRBV14
CDR3 protein: CASSPHLAGSAYEQYF
CDR3 DNA: TGTGCCAGCAGCCCGCACTTAGCGGGATCCGCCTACGAGCAGTACTTC

J gene: TRBJ1-1
clone size: .
CDR3 length: 14
D gene: TRBD1
V gene: TRBV7-2
CDR3 protein: CASSTDRAATEAFF
CDR3 DNA: TGTGCCAGCAGCACAGACAGGGCGGCCACTGAAGCTTTCTTT

J gene: TRBJ2-2
clone size: .
CDR3 length: 15
D gene: TRBD1
V gene: TRBV28
CDR3 protein: CASSKGQGSGGELFF
CDR3 DNA: TGTGCCAGCAGTAAGGGACAGGGGAGCGGCGGGGAGCTGTTTTTT

J gene: TRBJ1-5
clone size: .
CDR3 length: 13
D gene: .
V gene: TRBV30
CDR3 protein: CAYSDSSNQPQHF
CDR3 DNA: TGTGCCTACTCGGACAGTAGCAATCAGCCCCAGCATTTT

J gene: TRBJ2-1
clone size: .
CDR3 length: 15
D gene: TRBD1
V gene: TRBV6-5
CDR3 protein: CASSRPGTGYNEQFF
CDR3 DNA: TGTGCCAGCAGCCGCCCCGGGACAGGCTACAATGAGCAGTTCTTC

J gene: TRBJ1-5
clone size: .
CDR3 length: 14
D gene: .
V gene: TRBV4-2
CDR3 protein: CASSQDRGSGPQHF
CDR3 DNA: TGTGCCAGCAGCCAAGACAGGGGATCTGGGCCCCAGCATTTT

J gene: TRBJ2-7
clone size: .
CDR3 length: 14
D gene: .
V gene: TRBV27
CDR3 protein: CASSLLYGGLEQYF
CDR3 DNA: TGTGCCAGCAGTTTACTTTACGGGGGGCTTGAGCAGTACTTC

J gene: TRBJ2-1
clone size: .
CDR3 length: 13
D gene: .
V gene: TRBV2
CDR3 protein: CASSEVGLAEQFF
CDR3 DNA: TGTGCCAGCAGTGAAGTCGGTCTAGCGGAGCAGTTCTTC

J gene: TRBJ1-3
clone size: .
CDR3 length: 16
D gene: .
V gene: TRBV4-3
CDR3 protein: CASSQDRVGSGNTIYF
CDR3 DNA: TGCGCCAGCAGCCAAGACAGGGTTGGCTCTGGAAACACCATATATTTT

J gene: TRBJ2-1
clone size: few
CDR3 length: 17
D gene: .
V gene: TRBV4-3
CDR3 protein: CASSQVGGGSYGNEQFF
CDR3 DNA: TGCGCCAGCAGCCAAGTGGGAGGGGGTAGTTACGGCAATGAGCAGTTCTTC

J gene: TRBJ2-1
clone size: .
CDR3 length: 13
D gene: .
V gene: TRBV6-6
CDR3 protein: CASSYPEYNEQFF
CDR3 DNA: TGTGCCAGCAGTTACCCTGAGTACAATGAGCAGTTCTTC